This T cell receptor (beta chain) was profiled in a study of blood T cell repertoires in COVID-19 (dated by TCRdb to between 2020 and 2021). Notes on the research overall: Samples covering the acute and convalescent phases of COVID-19 were provided by collaborators in the United States, Italy and Spain. The prospective study material was composed of cDNA or gDNA derived from T cells, B-cell-depleted T cells, or PBMCs. The dataset comprised deeply sampled blood TCRbeta repertoires from subjects exposed to, actively infected with, or recovered from COVID-19. The repertoires were released in a freely available public database intended as a resource for research on the immune response to SARS-CoV-2. Samples were obtained from the ongoing ImmuneRACE study (first 160 participants) and from approximately 1,200 subjects provided by 6 global collaborators. The sample metadata nearly always contained a de-identified subject ID, COVID-19 status, age in years and sex. Where HLA class I and class II types were available, the types were taken from metadata supplied by the sample provider, not from assay-based typing. What the authors observed across the whole study: Clinical and demographic metadata were provided uncurated, with the amount varying by source and participant.

In the case of this clone: The antigen it recognizes is unknown. There are no base qualities to consult, and no much larger clone falls within one base.

TCRbeta CDR3 regions were amplified from genomic DNA using the immunoSEQ Assay, a bias-controlled multiplex PCR. As for the original processing: Within the assay, amplification of reference gene primers was used to estimate how many nucleated cells each sample contained. To quantify the absolute abundance of each unique TCRbeta CDR3 rearrangement, sequence reads were collapsed and filtered. Productive Simpson clonality was computed per sample as the square root of Simpson's diversity index over productive rearrangements. Imported from immuneACCESS, the table was reduced by TCRdb to in-frame sequences with V and J called. These copies leave out some clones; in studies compared against another copy, an unresolved V gene accounts for under half, and the cause of the remainder is not known. Clone size and V and J calls were adopted from that table, with D and trimming inferred from the DNA. The sample profile shows 150,000 to 200,000 clones; around 79% of them were found once. The ten largest clones represent approximately 11% of the sample.

Enrolling through a virtual design, the prospective study's participants ranged in age from roughly 18 to 95 years and lived across approximately 25 United States geographic areas. In the prospective study, cohorts were assigned on the basis of participant-reported clinical history obtained from a screening survey and a study questionnaire. For ImmuneRACE Cohort 3, a participant was defined as recovered based on two consecutive negative NP/OP PCR tests, clearance by a healthcare professional, or resolution of symptoms. Mobile phlebotomists in the prospective study collected whole blood, serum and a nasopharyngeal or oropharyngeal swab from every participant. Over a 2-month period, participants in the prospective study had the option of providing additional blood draws and questionnaires. Before DNA extraction, prospective study blood samples were shipped either frozen or at room temperature. The sequencing input was PBMCs or T cells enriched from blood (not recorded which). This receptor was identified in a middle-aged man who had recovered from COVID-19.

The CDR3 has the sequence CASSEDREKLFF. The nucleotide sequence is given as TGTGCCAGTAGTGAGGACAGAGAAAAACTGTTTTTT. The rearranged chain carries TRBV19 and TRBJ1-4; matching of 6 bases hints at TRBD1 as the D gene. The trim is 5 bases for V and 8 bases for J, with a gap of 9 bases between the germline ends. Inclusive of the bounding cysteine and phenylalanine, the CDR3 is 12 residues long. The entry retains the CDR3 DNA only, 36 bases that are in frame from base 1. CDR1 and CDR2 are drawn from the germline V gene (reference sequence): LNHDA, SQIVND. Beyond the CDR3, the reference TRBV19 and TRBJ1-4 genes provide the residues; the full variable domain reads: DGGITQSPKYLFRKEGQNVTLSCEQNLNHDAMYWYRQDPGQGLRLIYYSQIVNDFQKGDIAEGYSVSREKKESFPLTVTSAQKNPTAFYLCASSEDREKLFFGSGTQLSVL.